This is a list of T cell receptor beta chains from one sample in a study of shared clonotypes between healthy human individuals. The method was immunoSEQ multiplex PCR; TCRdb's version includes in-frame clones alone and lacks a portion of them. The sample comprises some 900,000 clones, less than 85% of which are singletons, and over 1.3% rests with the top ten. Sequencing was done on a sample of memory CD4+ T cells sorted from blood. The receptors stem from a man aged 18 to 30 in good health. The CDR3 runs from the conserved cysteine through the conserved F or W. A D gene is named only where the DNA matches it firmly. Size is stated for part of the rows, as once, few or many counts, or as a class when the clone is expanded.

v_gene	len	d_gene	abundance	j_gene	CDR3nt	CDR3aa
TRBV10-2	15	TRBD1	-	TRBJ2-5	TGCGCCAGCACGGGGGACAGGGGGCGGCAAGAGACCCAGTACTTC	CASTGDRGRQETQYF
TRBV13	15	-	-	TRBJ2-7	TGTGCCAGCAGCCGAGGAAGGAGACTCGACTACGAGCAGTACTTC	CASSRGRRLDYEQYF
TRBV11-2	13	-	-	TRBJ2-5	TGTGCCAGCAGCTTAGGCGTCGGAGAGACCCAGTACTTC	CASSLGVGETQYF
TRBV5-1	14	-	-	TRBJ1-4	TGCGCCAGCAGCTTTGAGGGAACTAATGAAAAACTGTTTTTT	CASSFEGTNEKLFF
TRBV28	15	-	-	TRBJ1-2	TGTGCCAGCAGTTTAGGGATGCGTGGGAACTATGGCTACACCTTC	CASSLGMRGNYGYTF
TRBV6-5	13	-	few	TRBJ1-5	TGCTCATCGGCGGGGGGGAGCAATCAGCCCCAGCATTTT	CSSAGGSNQPQHF
TRBV6-6	16	TRBD1	-	TRBJ2-1	TGTGCCAGCAGGGACCGGGACAGGGGATCCTACAATGAGCAGTTCTTC	CASRDRDRGSYNEQFF
TRBV6-1	15	-	-	TRBJ2-7	TGTGCCATCAGTGAGGGGCTGTCCTGGAACTACGAGCAGTACTTC	CAISEGLSWNYEQYF
TRBV2	12	-	-	TRBJ1-2	TGTGCCAGCAGTGAAGTAAACTATGGCTACACCTTC	CASSEVNYGYTF
TRBV11-2	14	TRBD1	once	TRBJ2-7	TGTGCCAGCAGCTTGGACAGGCTTTCCTACGAGCAGTACTTC	CASSLDRLSYEQYF
TRBV5-1	16	-	-	TRBJ1-1	TGCGCCAGCAGCTTGGGCGCCGCCGGTGAGTGGACTGAAGCTTTCTTT	CASSLGAAGEWTEAFF
TRBV10-3	16	-	once	TRBJ2-7	TGTGCCATCAGTGAGTCAGGGACACTCCTCCACTACGAGCAGTACTTC	CAISESGTLLHYEQYF
TRBV30	15	TRBD1	-	TRBJ1-1	TGTGCCTGCCCTAGGGGGCTGCAAGTGAACACTGAAGCTTTCTTT	CACPRGLQVNTEAFF
TRBV5-4	15	TRBD2	few	TRBJ2-5	TGTGCCAGCAGCCCCGGGGAGCGGGGGAAAGAGACCCAGTACTTC	CASSPGERGKETQYF
TRBV5-4	15	-	-	TRBJ2-7	TGTGCCAGCAGCAACCGGGACTCCCTAGCCTACGAGCAGTACTTC	CASSNRDSLAYEQYF
TRBV19	13	-	-	TRBJ2-7	TGTGCCAGTAAGGAGGGAGCGGCCTACGAGCAGTACTTC	CASKEGAAYEQYF
TRBV5-6	14	TRBD1	-	TRBJ1-1	TGTGCCAGCATCGCGGGACAGGGCAACACTGAAGCTTTCTTT	CASIAGQGNTEAFF
TRBV28	14	TRBD1	few	TRBJ1-4	TGTGCCAGCAGTGACTTACAGGGGGGGGAAAAACTGTTTTTT	CASSDLQGGEKLFF
TRBV28	16	TRBD1	-	TRBJ2-7	TGTGCCAGCAGTTCCCCGGGACAGGGTGTAGTCTACGAGCAGTACTTC	CASSSPGQGVVYEQYF
TRBV30	17	-	many	TRBJ2-7	TGTGCCTGGAGTGAGGTAGCACATTGGGGGAGTTCCTACGAGCAGTACTTC	CAWSEVAHWGSSYEQYF
TRBV2	14	-	few	TRBJ2-5	TGTGCCAGCAGTGAACGAGGCTGGGAGGAGACCCAGTACTTC	CASSERGWEETQYF
TRBV6-1	12	-	-	TRBJ1-2	TGTGCCATCAGTGATCCTCCCGGGGGCTACACCTTC	CAISDPPGGYTF
TRBV29-1	13	TRBD1	-	TRBJ2-1	TGCAGCGTAGCAACCGGGACAGTCAATGAGCAGTTCTTC	CSVATGTVNEQFF
TRBV7-2	14	TRBD1	once	TRBJ2-7	TGTGCCAGCAGGTTTTTGGGACAGGCGTCCGAGCAGTACTTC	CASRFLGQASEQYF
TRBV7-8	13	-	few	TRBJ2-3	TGTGCCAGCAGCTTAGGGGGAACAGATACGCAGTATTTT	CASSLGGTDTQYF
TRBV5-1	18	TRBD2	-	TRBJ2-2	TGCGCCAGCAGTTTAGACCGACTAGCGGGAGGTATAGCCGGGGAGCTGTTTTTT	CASSLDRLAGGIAGELFF
TRBV6-6	11	-	-	TRBJ1-2	TGTGCCAGCAGTTACAACTATGGCTACACCTTC	CASSYNYGYTF
TRBV7-9	18	TRBD2	-	TRBJ2-1	TGTGCCAGCAGCTCCTGGGGGCTAGCGGGAGGCTCCTACAATGAGCAGTTCTTC	CASSSWGLAGGSYNEQFF
TRBV7-2	16	TRBD2	-	TRBJ2-1	TGTGCCAGCAGCCCGGGAGGGTCGAGCTCCTACAATGAGCAGTTCTTC	CASSPGGSSSYNEQFF
TRBV5-4	14	TRBD1	-	TRBJ2-7	TGTGCCAGCGGAAGACAGGGTACTACCTACGAGCAGTACTTC	CASGRQGTTYEQYF
TRBV6-5	12	-	-	TRBJ1-1	TGTGCCAGCAATGGGGGAGGGACTGAAGCTTTCTTT	CASNGGGTEAFF
TRBV9	14	-	once	TRBJ2-5	TGTGCCAGCATCCCTGGCTACAGGATGGAGACCCAGTACTTC	CASIPGYRMETQYF
TRBV6-5	15	-	-	TRBJ1-1	TGTGCCAGCAGCCACAGGATCTGGGGGGTTACTGAAGCTTTCTTT	CASSHRIWGVTEAFF
TRBV5-4	14	-	-	TRBJ1-6	TGTGCCAGCAGTCCTGGGACGGGGAATTCACCCCTCCACTTT	CASSPGTGNSPLHF
TRBV18	15	TRBD1	-	TRBJ2-7	TGTGCCAGCTCACCGGATCGACAGGGGCCCTACGAGCAGTACTTC	CASSPDRQGPYEQYF
TRBV18	14	-	-	TRBJ1-6	TGTGCCAGCTCACTTCAAGCCATAAATTCACCCCTCCACTTT	CASSLQAINSPLHF
TRBV30	11	-	-	TRBJ2-7	TGTGCCTGTAGGAGCTCCTACGAGCAGTACTTC	CACRSSYEQYF
TRBV30	12	-	-	TRBJ2-5	TGTGCCTGGGACCGTCTGTTGGGGGAGCAGTACTTC	CAWDRLLGEQYF
TRBV4-1	15	-	-	TRBJ2-5	TGCGCCAGCAGCGCTCACCCGGGGTTACCCGAGACCCAGTACTTC	CASSAHPGLPETQYF
TRBV27	16	-	-	TRBJ1-4	TGTGCCAGCAGTTTATTGACAGGACGGCCTAATGAAAAACTGTTTTTT	CASSLLTGRPNEKLFF
TRBV5-6	16	-	-	TRBJ2-1	TGTGCCAGCAGCAACGGATGGCCAGGGAAGGACAATGAGCAGTTCTTC	CASSNGWPGKDNEQFF
TRBV4-3	14	-	-	TRBJ1-2	TGCGCCAGCAGCCCCGAACAGGGAAACTATGGCTACACCTTC	CASSPEQGNYGYTF
TRBV28	19	TRBD1	-	TRBJ1-5	TGTGCCAGCAGTTTACCCTTAGGACAGGTATTTGATAGCAATCAGCCCCAGCATTTT	CASSLPLGQVFDSNQPQHF
TRBV2	14	-	many	TRBJ2-1	TGTGCCAGCATTTCGAGACAGCTGTACAATGAGCAGTTCTTC	CASISRQLYNEQFF